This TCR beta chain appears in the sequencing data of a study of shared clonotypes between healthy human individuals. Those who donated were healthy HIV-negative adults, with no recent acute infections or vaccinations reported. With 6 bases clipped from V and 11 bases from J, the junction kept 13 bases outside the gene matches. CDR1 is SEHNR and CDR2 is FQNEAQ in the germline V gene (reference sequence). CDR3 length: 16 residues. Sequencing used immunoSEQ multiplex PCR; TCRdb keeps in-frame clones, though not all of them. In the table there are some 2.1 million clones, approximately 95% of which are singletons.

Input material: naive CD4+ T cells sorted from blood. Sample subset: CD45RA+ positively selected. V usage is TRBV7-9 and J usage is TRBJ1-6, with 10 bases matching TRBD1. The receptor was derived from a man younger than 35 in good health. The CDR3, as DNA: TGTGCCAGCAGTCGAAATCCGGGACAGGGGTGGACACCCCTCCACTTT. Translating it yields CASSRNPGQGWTPLHF.